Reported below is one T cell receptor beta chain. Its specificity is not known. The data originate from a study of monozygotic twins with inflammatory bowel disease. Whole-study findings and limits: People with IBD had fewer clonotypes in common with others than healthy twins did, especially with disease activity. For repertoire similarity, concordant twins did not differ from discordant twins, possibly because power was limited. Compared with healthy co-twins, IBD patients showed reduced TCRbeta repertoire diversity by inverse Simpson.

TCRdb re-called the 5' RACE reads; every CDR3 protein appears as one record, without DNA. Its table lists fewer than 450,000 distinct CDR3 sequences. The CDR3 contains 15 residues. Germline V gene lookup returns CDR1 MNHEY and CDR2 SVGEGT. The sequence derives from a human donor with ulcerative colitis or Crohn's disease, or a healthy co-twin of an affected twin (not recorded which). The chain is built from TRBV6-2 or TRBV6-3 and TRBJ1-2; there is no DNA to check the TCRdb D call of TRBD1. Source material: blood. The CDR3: CASRSTGGVGYGYTF.